What follows are 12 T cell receptor beta chains derived from one specimen sequenced in a study of blood T cell repertoires in COVID-19. The repertoire was sequenced with immunoSEQ multiplex PCR; TCRdb's copy has only in-frame clones and lacks some. The table shows roughly 330,000 clones, with more than 75% occurring only once. The sequenced material came from PBMCs or T cells enriched from blood (not recorded which). These receptors were obtained from a woman under 30 who had recovered from COVID-19.

J is TRBJ1-2 and V is TRBV14; 8 bases align to TRBD1. J lost 7 bases, V lost 0 bases, and 4 bases had no gene match. The CDR3 runs to 14 residues. Germline V lookup: CDR1 SGHDN, CDR2 FVKESK. The CDR3 region is CASSQDRGLGGYTF. CDR3 DNA sequence: TGTGCCAGCAGCCAAGACAGGGGGCTTGGTGGCTACACCTTC.

The chain is built from TRBV12-3 or TRBV12-4 and TRBJ1-2; D unclear. CDR3 length: 13 residues. The germline V and J ends were trimmed by 5 bases and 5 bases, with 12 bases remaining between them. CDR3 bases: TGTGCCAGCAGTCCCGGGAATTGGTATGGCTACACCTTC. As protein: CASSPGNWYGYTF.

The chain recombines TRBV30 with TRBJ1-2, with 7 positions matching TRBD1. The germline CDR1 and CDR2 sequences are GTSNPN and SVGIG (reference sequence). V lost 0 bases, J lost 10 bases, and 14 bases stayed unmatched. CDR3 length: 15 residues. This chain's CDR3 is CAWSVGGTGAQIYTF. DNA for the CDR3: TGTGCCTGGAGTGTAGGGGGCACAGGGGCTCAGATCTACACCTTC. The full variable domain, in which reference TRBV30 and TRBJ1-2 provide the parts outside the CDR3, is SQTIHQWPATLVQPVGSPLSLECTVEGTSNPNLYWYRQAAGRGLQLLFYSVGIGQISSEVPQNLSASRPQDRQFILSSKKLLLSDSGFYLCAWSVGGTGAQIYTFGSGTRLTVV.

The chain employs TRBV12-3 or TRBV12-4 and TRBJ2-1; 7 bases are a match to TRBD2. The junction had 11 bases not matched to a gene; V was cut back by 6 bases and J by 15 bases. CDR3 length: 12 amino acids. CDR3 sequence reads: CASSHGGGHPFF. Written as DNA, the CDR3 is TGTGCCAGCAGCCACGGGGGAGGGCACCCGTTCTTC.

The chain is built from TRBV28 and TRBJ1-1; D is possibly TRBD1 (6 bases). The CDR3 spans 14 residues. Germline V CDR1 and CDR2: MDHEN, SYDVKM. The germline V and J ends were trimmed by 2 bases and 5 bases, with 12 bases remaining between them. Here the CDR3 reads CASSLGGGQTEAFF. DNA of the CDR3: TGTGCCAGCAGTTTAGGGGGCGGACAGACTGAAGCTTTCTTT.

The chain uses TRBV28 and TRBJ2-7, with TRBD2 matching 8 bases. Germline V gene lookup returns CDR1 MDHEN and CDR2 SYDVKM. This CDR3 has 17 residues. Trimming took 7 bases from V and 0 from J; bases not matched to a gene: 14. The CDR3 loop reads CASTSLGGGFSSYEQYF. The DNA for the CDR3 is TGTGCCAGCACCTCGTTAGGCGGGGGGTTTAGCTCCTACGAGCAGTACTTC. Full variable domain (outside the CDR3, taken from reference TRBV28 and TRBJ2-7): DVKVTQSSRYLVKRTGEKVFLECVQDMDHENMFWYRQDPGLGLRLIYFSYDVKMKEKGDIPEGYSVSREKKERFSLILESASTNQTSMYLCASTSLGGGFSSYEQYFGPGTRLTVT.

The V gene is TRBV9, the J gene TRBJ2-1, with 11 bases lining up with TRBD2. V lost 4 bases to trimming and J lost 9 bases; unmatched junction nucleotides: 9. Per the germline V gene, CDR1 is SGDLS and CDR2 is YYNGEE. The CDR3 covers 15 residues. This chain's CDR3 is CASSITSGGGSEQFF. The CDR3 nucleotides read TGTGCCAGCAGCATTACTAGCGGGGGAGGGAGTGAGCAGTTCTTC.

The rearrangement links TRBV28 to TRBJ2-7; D remains unclear. V lost 6 bases, J lost 2 bases, and 8 bases lay in between. The CDR3 consists of 12 residues. Per germline, CDR1 MDHEN and CDR2 SYDVKM. The CDR3 loop reads CASRQQTYEQYF. The CDR3 coding sequence is TGTGCCAGCAGACAACAGACCTACGAGCAGTACTTC.

This chain links TRBV12-3 or TRBV12-4 with TRBJ1-2, with D perhaps TRBD1 (5 bases). V dropped 6 bases and J dropped 4 bases, with 12 bases sitting between them. This CDR3 comprises 13 residues. Written as DNA, the CDR3 is TGTGCCAGCAGCCCCCAGGGTACCTATGGCTACACCTTC. It is translated as CASSPQGTYGYTF.

The chain employs TRBV6-5 and TRBJ1-2, with a weak D call TRBD1 (5 bases). The germline gives CDR1 MNHEY, CDR2 SVGAGI. The CDR3 runs to 14 residues. V shed 0 bases and J shed 3 bases, with 8 bases lying between them. CDR3 coding DNA: TGTGCCAGCAGTTACTCAGGGGATGACTATGGCTACACCTTC. The encoded protein is CASSYSGDDYGYTF.

The chain has TRBV27 and TRBJ1-2; D not resolved. Trimming cost V 10 bases and J 7 bases, with 10 bases left between them. Germline lookup yields CDR1 MNHEY and CDR2 SMNVEV (reference sequence). The CDR3 runs to 10 residues. In DNA, the CDR3 is TGTGCCACCTTTAGTGGTGGCTACACCTTC. This sequence encodes CATFSGGYTF.

This clone occurred a few times. The chain joins TRBV29-1 to TRBJ1-1; D is undetermined. V was trimmed by 4 bases and J by 3 bases, leaving 18 bases between them. The CDR3 length is 15 residues. Germline V gene lookup returns CDR1 SQVTM and CDR2 ANQGSEA. The CDR3 bases are TGCAGCGTTGGTGGAGCGAAGGGAGCGGACACTGAAGCTTTCTTT. It is translated as CSVGGAKGADTEAFF.